This T cell receptor beta chain was observed in a study of Ad26.COV2.S vaccination and SARS-CoV-2 variants. Turning to the study itself: Ad26.COV2.S, an intramuscular injection, was given once or twice 56 days apart.

Study outcomes and limitations: Breadth of non-spike TCRs did not differ between vaccinees and placebo recipients. From the TCR breadth and depth analyses, total T cell responses may have been underestimated.

Clones were read by immunoSEQ multiplex PCR, and TCRdb kept only the in-frame ones, dropping some. The repertoire holds approximately 300,000 clones, with approximately 80% as singletons. A remark on this clone: Its antigen is not known.

The treatment: around 19 received Ad26.COV2.S at low or high dose, single or two shots; 5 received placebo; per-sample allocation not given. Samples came from day 63 after the first vaccine or placebo injection. The administered vaccine (an Ad26 vector) expressed Wuhan-strain SARS-CoV-2 spike. Germline CDR1 and CDR2: SNHLY and FYNNEI. This CDR3 contains 12 residues. Trimming pared 6 bases from V and 4 bases from J, leaving 7 bases between. The sample here was peripheral blood, taken in a trial of Ad26.COV2.S vaccine versus placebo. This clonotype was sampled from a person between 18 and 60 years old who received the Ad26.COV2.S COVID-19 vaccine or a placebo. This chain joins TRBV2 and TRBJ1-3; D gene ambiguous. CDR3 bases: TGTGCCAGCAGCCCTAACGGAAACACCATATATTTT. Protein: CASSPNGNTIYF.